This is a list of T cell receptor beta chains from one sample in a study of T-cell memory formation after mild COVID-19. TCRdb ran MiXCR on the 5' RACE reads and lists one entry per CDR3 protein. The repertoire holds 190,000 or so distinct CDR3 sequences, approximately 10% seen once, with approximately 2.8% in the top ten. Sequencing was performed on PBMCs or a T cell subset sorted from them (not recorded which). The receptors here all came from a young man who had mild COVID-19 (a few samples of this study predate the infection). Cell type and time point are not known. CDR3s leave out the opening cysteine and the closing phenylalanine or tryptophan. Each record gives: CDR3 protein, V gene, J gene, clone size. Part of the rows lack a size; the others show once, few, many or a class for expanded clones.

CDR3aa: ASSSGTYRGTEAF
v_gene: TRBV5-1
j_gene: TRBJ1-1
abundance: NA

CDR3aa: ASSQSRQGAPKTQY
v_gene: TRBV4-2
j_gene: TRBJ2-3
abundance: NA

CDR3aa: SARGNPGSTDTQY
v_gene: TRBV20-1
j_gene: TRBJ2-3
abundance: few

CDR3aa: SASSGQGSYGYT
v_gene: TRBV20-1
j_gene: TRBJ1-2
abundance: few

CDR3aa: ASSLGWQMNTEAF
v_gene: TRBV7-2
j_gene: TRBJ1-1
abundance: few

CDR3aa: ASSLGPGGTSGSEQF
v_gene: TRBV7-2
j_gene: TRBJ2-1
abundance: NA

CDR3aa: SASPQGTVQPQH
v_gene: TRBV20-1
j_gene: TRBJ1-5
abundance: NA

CDR3aa: ASNPISGANVLT
v_gene: TRBV5-1
j_gene: TRBJ2-6
abundance: many

CDR3aa: ASSVQGQETQY
v_gene: TRBV12-3/TRBV12-4
j_gene: TRBJ2-5
abundance: once

CDR3aa: SATKAGWGSGELF
v_gene: TRBV20-1
j_gene: TRBJ2-2
abundance: NA

CDR3aa: ASSLGQVMNTEAF
v_gene: TRBV4-3
j_gene: TRBJ1-1
abundance: many

CDR3aa: ASSVGRDYEQY
v_gene: TRBV7-2
j_gene: TRBJ2-7
abundance: many

CDR3aa: ASSLGQPNTEAF
v_gene: TRBV5-1
j_gene: TRBJ1-1
abundance: few

CDR3aa: ASSDRGADTQY
v_gene: TRBV25-1
j_gene: TRBJ2-3
abundance: few

CDR3aa: ASSRGDSGNTIY
v_gene: TRBV7-6
j_gene: TRBJ1-3
abundance: few

CDR3aa: ASTRRQDSPLH
v_gene: TRBV7-9
j_gene: TRBJ1-6
abundance: few

CDR3aa: ASSSELVEKLF
v_gene: TRBV5-1
j_gene: TRBJ1-4
abundance: few

CDR3aa: ASARGDYNTGELF
v_gene: TRBV12-5
j_gene: TRBJ2-2
abundance: NA

CDR3aa: ASFDVENRGPHNEQF
v_gene: TRBV7-8
j_gene: TRBJ2-1
abundance: many

CDR3aa: ASSSPGQARSTEAL
v_gene: TRBV21-1
j_gene: TRBJ1-1
abundance: NA

CDR3aa: ASSLGVNSPLH
v_gene: TRBV2
j_gene: TRBJ1-6
abundance: few

CDR3aa: SAKRPGRPEAF
v_gene: TRBV20-1
j_gene: TRBJ1-1
abundance: few

CDR3aa: ASSSGLADGTDTQY
v_gene: TRBV7-3
j_gene: TRBJ2-3
abundance: NA

CDR3aa: ASSLAGDYYGYT
v_gene: TRBV5-1
j_gene: TRBJ1-2
abundance: NA

CDR3aa: ASTNQRALYNEQF
v_gene: TRBV6-6
j_gene: TRBJ2-1
abundance: NA

CDR3aa: ASSSITWRTGNTIY
v_gene: TRBV7-9
j_gene: TRBJ1-3
abundance: NA

CDR3aa: ASSARSSSPLH
v_gene: TRBV9
j_gene: TRBJ1-6
abundance: few

CDR3aa: ASSYTAGEETQY
v_gene: TRBV6-5
j_gene: TRBJ2-5
abundance: NA

CDR3aa: ASSYTQNAEAF
v_gene: TRBV28
j_gene: TRBJ1-1
abundance: few

CDR3aa: ATSDVSGTSTDTQY
v_gene: TRBV24-1
j_gene: TRBJ2-3
abundance: NA

CDR3aa: ASSLYGSRFEQF
v_gene: TRBV12-3/TRBV12-4
j_gene: TRBJ2-1
abundance: few

CDR3aa: ASSQEGGGQY
v_gene: TRBV3-1
j_gene: TRBJ2-7
abundance: few

CDR3aa: ASSIGTAEVNEQF
v_gene: TRBV5-1
j_gene: TRBJ2-1
abundance: many